This entry describes one T cell receptor (beta chain). The data originate from a study of blood T cell repertoires in COVID-19. Overall study context: COVID-19 samples from acute and convalescent phases originated in the United States, Italy and Spain. Nucleic acid was either cDNA or gDNA, and it came from T cells, B-cell-depleted T cells, or PBMCs.

The CDR3 extends over 9 amino acids. Germline CDR1 MGHDK, CDR2 SYGVNS. Authors' analysis steps: Amplification from reference gene primers served as the basis for estimated nucleated cell counts. The table came from immunoSEQ multiplex PCR; TCRdb's copy has only in-frame clones and leaves some out. That table supplies the V and J calls and clone size; D and trimming were determined from the DNA. The sample has around 260,000 clones; about nine tenths are singletons. The chain employs TRBV25-1 and TRBJ1-2; D is unresolved. This receptor was taken from a man aged 40-49 years who had recovered from COVID-19. The sample consisted of peripheral blood. CDR3 DNA sequence: TGTGGCGACGTAGGCGCGGACACCTTC. Protein product: CGDVGADTF.